Listed below are T cell receptor beta chains from one sample, sequenced in a study of T cell clonotyping in hematopoietic cell transplantation. Repertoires were generated with immunoSEQ multiplex PCR, while TCRdb's copy carries only in-frame clones and drops some. Among about 10,000 clones listed, 51% were seen once. The sample in question was peripheral blood mononuclear cells, obtained 100 days after allogeneic stem cell transplant. These receptors all stem from a female patient aged 50-65 years who had an allogeneic stem cell transplant from an unrelated donor, so the T cells may come from the graft donor. Some clones in this sample may be carry-over from other donors' samples. CDR3s include the opening cysteine and the closing phenylalanine or tryptophan. A D gene is named only where the DNA matches it firmly. Only part of the rows carry a size: once, few, many, or a class if the clone is expanded.

14 | TRBJ2-2 | TRBV7-6 | few | . | CASSLEGGTGELFF | TGTGCCAGCAGCTTAGAGGGGGGCACCGGGGAGCTGTTTTTT
11 | TRBJ1-1 | TRBV2 | . | . | CASSEGLEAFF | TGTGCCAGCAGTGAAGGCCTTGAAGCTTTCTTT
14 | TRBJ2-1 | TRBV19 | few | . | CASSIRGNYNEQFF | TGTGCCAGTAGTATAAGGGGAAACTACAATGAGCAGTTCTTC
13 | TRBJ2-1 | TRBV29-1 | . | TRBD1 | CSVADRGHYEQFF | TGCAGCGTTGCCGACAGGGGGCACTATGAGCAGTTCTTC
15 | TRBJ2-7 | TRBV30 | . | TRBD1 | CAWSPPGTGSYEQYF | TGTGCCTGGAGTCCACCCGGGACAGGGTCCTACGAGCAGTACTTC
15 | TRBJ1-5 | TRBV27 | . | . | CASPTPANSNQPQHF | TGTGCCAGTCCGACGCCAGCTAATAGCAATCAGCCCCAGCATTTT
13 | TRBJ2-7 | TRBV30 | few | . | CAWIQGLTSEQYF | TGTGCCTGGATACAGGGACTTACGTCCGAGCAGTACTTC
14 | TRBJ2-5 | TRBV9 | . | . | CASSVADQIETQYF | TGTGCCAGCAGCGTAGCAGACCAGATCGAGACCCAGTACTTC
15 | TRBJ1-2 | TRBV4-1 | . | . | CASSQVGPTNYGYTF | TGCGCCAGCAGCCAAGTAGGTCCCACTAACTATGGCTACACCTTC
12 | TRBJ1-2 | TRBV28 | . | TRBD1 | CASVQGGYGYTF | TGTGCCAGCGTACAGGGGGGGTATGGCTACACCTTC
14 | TRBJ2-7 | TRBV27 | . | TRBD1 | CASSLQGVFYEQYF | TGTGCCAGCAGTTTACAGGGGGTGTTCTACGAGCAGTACTTC
14 | TRBJ2-7 | TRBV27 | . | . | CASSLAGGTYEQYF | TGTGCCAGCAGTTTAGCTGGGGGCACCTACGAGCAGTACTTC
16 | TRBJ1-2 | TRBV4-2 | . | . | CASSQDKRVTAYGYTF | TGTGCCAGCAGCCAAGACAAGCGGGTTACTGCCTATGGCTACACCTTC
12 | TRBJ2-4 | TRBV28 | few | . | CASRAGENEQYF | TGTGCCAGCCGTGCAGGGGAAAATGAGCAGTACTTC
15 | TRBJ1-2 | TRBV25-1 | . | TRBD1 | CASSASTGMNYGYTF | TGTGCCAGCAGTGCCTCGACAGGGATGAACTATGGCTACACCTTC
12 | TRBJ2-5 | TRBV7-6 | . | . | CASSGVGETQYF | TGTGCCAGCAGCGGAGTAGGGGAGACCCAGTACTTC
14 | TRBJ2-5 | TRBV28 | . | . | CASSLLSAGETQYF | TGTGCCAGCAGTTTACTGTCCGCAGGGGAGACCCAGTACTTC
13 | TRBJ1-6 | TRBV19 | . | . | CASSMRVRSPLHF | TGTGCCAGTAGTATGAGGGTCCGATCACCCCTCCACTTT
16 | TRBJ2-1 | TRBV11-3 | . | TRBD2 | CASSLTGLALGGEQFF | TGTGCCAGCAGCTTAACCGGACTAGCCCTGGGTGGTGAGCAGTTCTTC
15 | TRBJ2-6 | TRBV4-1 | . | . | CASSQGTSGANVLTF | TGCGCCAGCAGCCAAGGGACGTCTGGGGCCAACGTCCTGACTTTC
12 | TRBJ1-2 | TRBV30 | . | TRBD1 | CAWGTGNDGYTF | TGTGCCTGGGGGACAGGGAATGATGGCTACACCTTC
16 | TRBJ2-2 | TRBV11-1 | few | TRBD1 | CASSPGRGPNTGELFF | TGTGCCAGCAGCCCGGGCAGGGGGCCGAACACCGGGGAGCTGTTTTTT
14 | TRBJ2-1 | TRBV30 | . | TRBD2 | CVFSSGGSYNEQFF | TGTGTCTTCTCAAGCGGGGGCTCCTACAATGAGCAGTTCTTC
15 | TRBJ2-2 | TRBV29-1 | . | TRBD2 | CSVGASGRQDGELFF | TGCAGCGTTGGGGCTAGCGGACGTCAAGACGGGGAGCTGTTTTTT